This T cell receptor (beta chain) originates from a study of cytomegalovirus exposure and HLA in healthy donors. The CDR3 spans 14 residues. V shed 7 bases, J shed 4 bases, and the junction held 4 bases outside the gene matches. The germline V gene has CDR1 ENHRY and CDR2 SYGVKD. Overall study findings and caveats: According to the study, roughly 160 TCR beta chains were cytomegalovirus-associated. More clonal expansion characterized HLA-associated TCR beta chains than equally common others in a later analysis.

PCR involved 60 Vbeta and 13 Jbeta primers. Profiling relied on immunoSEQ multiplex PCR, and the TCRdb table lists in-frame clones only, not all of them. The data contain about 250,000 clones, just under 80% of them singletons. As regards this clone: Its cognate antigen is unknown.

The rearrangement uses TRBV10-3 and TRBJ2-5; 12 bases line up with TRBD1. The sequenced sample was PBMCs. This receptor was obtained from a boy younger than 18 in good health and CMV-seronegative. CDR3 nucleotide sequence: TGTGCCATCAACCCGGGACAGGGGGCAGAGACCCAGTACTTC. As protein: CAINPGQGAETQYF.